This T cell receptor beta chain was captured by sequencing in a study of blood T cell repertoires in COVID-19. TCRdb's table, derived via immunoSEQ multiplex PCR, lists solely in-frame clones and lacks some. This sample has approximately 450,000 clones, with 87% found just once. V was clipped by 4 bases and J by 3 bases, with 7 bases between them. The germline CDR1 and CDR2 sequences are SGHRS and YFSETQ. The CDR3 runs 13 residues. V is TRBV5-1 and J is TRBJ2-2; D not resolved. The sequencing input was PBMCs or T cells enriched from blood (not recorded which). The receptor comes from a woman in her late teens or twenties with acute COVID-19. The CDR3 DNA reads as TGCGCCAGCAGCGAGACTCACACCGGGGAGCTGTTTTTT. This encodes CASSETHTGELFF.